This T cell receptor (beta chain) was documented in a study of T cells after yellow fever vaccination. Study results and caveats: Relatively few clonotypes were ones that appeared in both CD4 and CD8 compartments.

This CDR3 is 13 amino acids long. V dropped 10 bases and J dropped 1 base, with 10 bases sitting between them. TCRdb analysed the 5' RACE reads with MiXCR anew, one entry per CDR3 protein. The sample contains hundreds of thousands of distinct CDR3 sequences, 15% to 20% of which appear only once. This clonotype was observed at least ten times. Its antigen is unidentified. The input for sequencing was PBMCs, taken before the yellow fever booster vaccination. This rearrangement joins TRBV12-3 or TRBV12-4 to TRBJ2-2; D uncertain. This sequence was found in a young man who received the YFV17D yellow fever vaccine. CDR3: CATLRGNTGELFF. The CDR3 DNA is TGTGCCACCCTCCGAGGGAACACCGGGGAGCTGTTTTTT.